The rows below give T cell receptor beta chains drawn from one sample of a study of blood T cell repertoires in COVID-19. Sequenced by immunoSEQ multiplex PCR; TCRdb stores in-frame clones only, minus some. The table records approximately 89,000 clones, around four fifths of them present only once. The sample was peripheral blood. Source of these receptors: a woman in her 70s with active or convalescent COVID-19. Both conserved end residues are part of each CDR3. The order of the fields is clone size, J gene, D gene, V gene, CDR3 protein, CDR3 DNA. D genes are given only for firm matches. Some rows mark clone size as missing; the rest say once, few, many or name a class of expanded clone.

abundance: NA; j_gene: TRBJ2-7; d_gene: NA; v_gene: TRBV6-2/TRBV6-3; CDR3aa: CASSYVAGRSYEQYF; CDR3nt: TGTGCCAGCAGTTACGTGGCGGGGAGAAGCTACGAGCAGTACTTC
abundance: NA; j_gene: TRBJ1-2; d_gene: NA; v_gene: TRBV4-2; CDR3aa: CASSQVSGGRVDYGYTF; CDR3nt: TGTGCCAGCAGCCAAGTAAGTGGCGGCAGGGTGGACTATGGCTACACCTTC
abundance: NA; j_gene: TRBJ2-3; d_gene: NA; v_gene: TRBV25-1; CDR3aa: CASSESGSLTDTQYF; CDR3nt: TGTGCCAGCAGTGAGTCTGGGAGCCTCACAGATACGCAGTATTTT
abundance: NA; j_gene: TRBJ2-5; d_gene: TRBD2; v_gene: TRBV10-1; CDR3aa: CASSESTRTSVRETQYF; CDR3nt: TGCGCCAGCAGTGAGTCGACTCGAACTAGCGTCCGAGAGACCCAGTACTTC
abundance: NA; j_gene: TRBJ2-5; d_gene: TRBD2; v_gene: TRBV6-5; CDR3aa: CASKLAGPSGQYF; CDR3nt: TGTGCCAGCAAACTAGCGGGACCGTCTGGCCAGTACTTC
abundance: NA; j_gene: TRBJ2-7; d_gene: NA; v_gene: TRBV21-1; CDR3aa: CASGSSGGPGYEQYF; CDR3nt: TGTGCCAGCGGAAGTAGCGGGGGGCCGGGTTACGAGCAGTACTTC
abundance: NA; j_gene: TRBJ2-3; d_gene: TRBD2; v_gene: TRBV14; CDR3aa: CASSLDLRTRSTDTQYF; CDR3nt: TGTGCCAGCAGCCTCGACCTTAGGACTAGAAGCACAGATACGCAGTATTTT
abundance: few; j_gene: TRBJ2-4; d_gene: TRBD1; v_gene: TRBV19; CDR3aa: CASSIDPGQGKNIQYF; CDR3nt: TGTGCCAGTAGTATAGATCCCGGACAGGGGAAAAACATTCAGTACTTC
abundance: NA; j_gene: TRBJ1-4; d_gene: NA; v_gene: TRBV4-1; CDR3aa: CASSLRQQPNEKLFF; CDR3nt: TGCGCCAGCAGCCTTCGACAGCAACCTAATGAAAAACTGTTTTTT
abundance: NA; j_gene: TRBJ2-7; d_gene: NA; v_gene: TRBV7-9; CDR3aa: CASSSTGDSYEQYF; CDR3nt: TGTGCCAGCAGCTCGACGGGCGACAGCTACGAGCAGTACTTC
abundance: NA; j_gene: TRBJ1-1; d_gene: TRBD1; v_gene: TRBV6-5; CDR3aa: CASSYSSTGGTEAFF; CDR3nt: TGTGCCAGCAGTTACTCGAGTACAGGGGGCACTGAAGCTTTCTTT
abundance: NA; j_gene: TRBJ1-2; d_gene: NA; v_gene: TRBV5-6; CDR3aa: CASSLTPVPDYGYTF; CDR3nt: TGTGCCAGCAGCTTGACCCCCGTTCCGGACTATGGCTACACCTTC
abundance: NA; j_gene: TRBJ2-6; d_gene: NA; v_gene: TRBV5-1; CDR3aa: CASSPPDSLAHSGANVLTF; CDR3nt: TGCGCCAGCAGCCCGCCGGACAGTCTTGCACACTCTGGGGCCAACGTCCTGACTTTC
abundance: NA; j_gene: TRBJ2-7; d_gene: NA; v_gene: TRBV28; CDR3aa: CASRGADRAGQYF; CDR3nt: TGTGCCAGCAGAGGGGCCGACCGCGCAGGGCAGTACTTC
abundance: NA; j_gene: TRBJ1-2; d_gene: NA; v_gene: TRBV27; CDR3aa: CASSLSYGGSYGYTF; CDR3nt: TGTGCCAGCAGTTTGTCCTACGGGGGTTCCTATGGCTACACCTTC
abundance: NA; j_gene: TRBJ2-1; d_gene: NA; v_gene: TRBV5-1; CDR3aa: CASSLSGGRFDEQFF; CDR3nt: TGCGCCAGCAGCTTATCGGGGGGCCGTTTTGATGAGCAGTTCTTC
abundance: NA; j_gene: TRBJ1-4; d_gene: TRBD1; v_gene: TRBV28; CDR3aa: CASITQGFGEKLFF; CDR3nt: TGTGCCAGCATCACACAGGGGTTCGGTGAAAAACTGTTTTTT
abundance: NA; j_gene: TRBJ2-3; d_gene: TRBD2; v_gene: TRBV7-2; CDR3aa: CASSLAGGGARDTQYF; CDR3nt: TGTGCCAGCAGCTTAGCCGGCGGGGGGGCCAGAGATACGCAGTATTTT
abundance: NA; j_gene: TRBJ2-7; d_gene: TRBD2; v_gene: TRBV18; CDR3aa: CASSGNAPGTNSYEQYF; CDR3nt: TGTGCCAGCTCAGGTAATGCCCCGGGGACTAACTCCTACGAGCAGTACTTC
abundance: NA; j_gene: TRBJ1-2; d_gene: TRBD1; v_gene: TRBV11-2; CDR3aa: CASSLAGQGFYGYTF; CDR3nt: TGTGCCAGCAGCTTAGCGGGACAGGGTTTCTATGGCTACACCTTC
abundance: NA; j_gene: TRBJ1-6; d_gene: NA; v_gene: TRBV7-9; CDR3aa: CASSLMLFAGSYNSPLHF; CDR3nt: TGTGCCAGCAGCTTAATGCTTTTCGCCGGCTCCTATAATTCACCCCTCCACTTT
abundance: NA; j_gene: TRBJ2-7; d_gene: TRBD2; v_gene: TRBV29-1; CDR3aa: CSVVGGEWGSYEQYF; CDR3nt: TGCAGCGTTGTTGGGGGGGAGTGGGGCTCCTACGAGCAGTACTTC
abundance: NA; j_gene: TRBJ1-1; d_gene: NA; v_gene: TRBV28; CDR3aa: CASRVTAPNTEAFF; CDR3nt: TGTGCCAGCAGAGTGACAGCCCCGAACACTGAAGCTTTCTTT
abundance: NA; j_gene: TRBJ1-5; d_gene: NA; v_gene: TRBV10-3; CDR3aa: CAISEAGNGNQPQHF; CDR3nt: TGTGCCATCAGTGAGGCGGGGAATGGCAATCAGCCCCAGCATTTT
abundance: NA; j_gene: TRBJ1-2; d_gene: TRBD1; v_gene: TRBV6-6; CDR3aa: CASSYSVQGAYYGYTF; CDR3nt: TGTGCCAGCAGTTACTCTGTCCAGGGGGCATACTATGGCTACACCTTC
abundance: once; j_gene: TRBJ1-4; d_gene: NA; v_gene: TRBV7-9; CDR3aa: CASSSSREMRFEKLFF; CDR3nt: TGTGCCAGCAGCTCCTCCAGGGAAATGCGTTTCGAAAAACTGTTTTTT
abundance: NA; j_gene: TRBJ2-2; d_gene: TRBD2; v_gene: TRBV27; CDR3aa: CASRTSGVDTGELFF; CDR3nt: TGTGCCAGCAGGACAAGCGGGGTCGACACCGGGGAGCTGTTTTTT
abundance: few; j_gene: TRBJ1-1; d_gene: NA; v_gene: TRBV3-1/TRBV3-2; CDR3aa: CASSLPPGEAFF; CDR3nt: TGTGCCAGCAGCCTCCCGCCGGGGGAAGCTTTCTTT
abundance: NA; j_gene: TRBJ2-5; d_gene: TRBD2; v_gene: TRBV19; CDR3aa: CASSIGPSGQAETQYF; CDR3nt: TGTGCCAGTAGTATAGGTCCTAGCGGGCAAGCGGAGACCCAGTACTTC
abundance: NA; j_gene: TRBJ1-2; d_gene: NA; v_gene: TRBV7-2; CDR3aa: CASSVTGYNYGYTF; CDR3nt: TGTGCCAGCAGCGTTACAGGGTATAACTATGGCTACACCTTC
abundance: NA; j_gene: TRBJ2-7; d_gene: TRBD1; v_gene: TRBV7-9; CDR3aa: CASRRSQGYEYEQYF; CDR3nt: TGTGCCAGCAGAAGATCACAGGGGTACGAATACGAGCAGTACTTC
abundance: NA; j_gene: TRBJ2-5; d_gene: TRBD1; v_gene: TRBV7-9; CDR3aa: CASSLGGGWETQYF; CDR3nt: TGTGCCAGCAGCTTAGGAGGGGGCTGGGAGACCCAGTACTTC
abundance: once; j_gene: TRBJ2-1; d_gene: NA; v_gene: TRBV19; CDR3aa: CASSIAGPLSYNEQFF; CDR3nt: TGTGCCAGTAGTATCGCGGGACCCCTATCCTACAATGAGCAGTTCTTC
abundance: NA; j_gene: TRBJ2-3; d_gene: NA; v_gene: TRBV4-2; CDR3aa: CASSQDMPGEADTQYF; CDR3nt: TGTGCCAGCAGCCAAGATATGCCAGGGGAAGCCGATACGCAGTATTTT
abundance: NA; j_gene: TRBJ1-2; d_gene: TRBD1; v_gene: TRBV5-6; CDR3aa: CASKRGGAEGYTF; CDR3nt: TGTGCCAGCAAAAGAGGGGGCGCGGAGGGCTACACCTTC
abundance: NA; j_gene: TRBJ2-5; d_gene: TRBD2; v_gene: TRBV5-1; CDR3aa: CASSLGPSGGQETQYF; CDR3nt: TGCGCCAGCAGCTTGGGTCCTAGCGGGGGGCAAGAGACCCAGTACTTC
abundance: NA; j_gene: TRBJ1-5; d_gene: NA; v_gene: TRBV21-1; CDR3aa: CASSKALPLSARQPQHF; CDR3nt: TGTGCCAGCAGCAAAGCTCTACCCCTAAGTGCCCGTCAGCCCCAGCATTTT
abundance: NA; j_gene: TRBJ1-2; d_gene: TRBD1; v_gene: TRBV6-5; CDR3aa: CASSPDRGMQGYTF; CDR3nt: TGTGCCAGCAGCCCGGACAGGGGGATGCAGGGCTACACCTTC
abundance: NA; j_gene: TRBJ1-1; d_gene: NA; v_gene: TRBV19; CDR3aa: CASRLGQKNTEAFF; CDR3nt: TGTGCCAGTAGATTAGGACAGAAGAACACTGAAGCTTTCTTT
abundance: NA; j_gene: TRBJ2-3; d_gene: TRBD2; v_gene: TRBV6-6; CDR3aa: CASNKAGGTDTQYF; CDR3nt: TGTGCCAGCAACAAAGCGGGGGGCACAGATACGCAGTATTTT
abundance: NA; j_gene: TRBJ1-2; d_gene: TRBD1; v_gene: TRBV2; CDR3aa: CASRVDREGKGYTF; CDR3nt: TGTGCCAGCAGGGTCGACAGGGAAGGGAAAGGCTACACCTTC